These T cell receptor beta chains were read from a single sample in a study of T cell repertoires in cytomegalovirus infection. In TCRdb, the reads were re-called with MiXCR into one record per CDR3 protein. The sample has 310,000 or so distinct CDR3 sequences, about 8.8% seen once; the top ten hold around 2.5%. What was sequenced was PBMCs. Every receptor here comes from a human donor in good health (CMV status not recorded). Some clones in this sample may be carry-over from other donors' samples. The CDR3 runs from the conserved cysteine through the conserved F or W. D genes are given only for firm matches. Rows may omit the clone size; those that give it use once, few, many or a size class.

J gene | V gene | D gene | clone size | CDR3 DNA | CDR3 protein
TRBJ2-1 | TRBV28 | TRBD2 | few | TGTGCCAGCAGGACACTAGCGGGGGACTACAATGAGCAGTTCTTC | CASRTLAGDYNEQFF
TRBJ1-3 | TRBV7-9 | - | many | TGTGCCAGCACACATTTGGGAGCCTCCAGAAACACCATATATTTT | CASTHLGASRNTIYF
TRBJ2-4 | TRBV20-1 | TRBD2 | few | TGCAGTGCCCGGACTAGCGGGGGGGAAGGCAAAAACATTCAGTACTTC | CSARTSGGEGKNIQYF
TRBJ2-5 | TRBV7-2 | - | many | TGTGCCAGCAGCTTAGACGGGGTATGGCGGGGTCAAGAGACCCAGTACTTC | CASSLDGVWRGQETQYF
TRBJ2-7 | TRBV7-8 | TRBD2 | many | TGTGCCAGCAGCTTGGGACTAGTCTACGAGCAGTACTTC | CASSLGLVYEQYF
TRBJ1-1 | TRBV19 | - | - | TGTGCCAGTAGTATAGTTCCGAACACTGAAGCTTTCTTT | CASSIVPNTEAFF
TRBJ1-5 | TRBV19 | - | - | TGTGCCAGCCGGATACAGGGCCTTCAGCCCCAGCATTTT | CASRIQGLQPQHF
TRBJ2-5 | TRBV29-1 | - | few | TGCAGCGTTGAAGTTTCTCTGAGGGGGACCCAGTACTTC | CSVEVSLRGTQYF
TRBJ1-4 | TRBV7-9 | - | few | TGTGCCAGCAGCGTACCGGGACTCGGTGAAAAACTGTTTTTT | CASSVPGLGEKLFF
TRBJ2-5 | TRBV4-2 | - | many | TGTGCCAGCAGCCAAGATGCGACTAGACGTCAAGAGACCCAGTACTTC | CASSQDATRRQETQYF
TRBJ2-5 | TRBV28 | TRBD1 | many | TGTGCCAGCAGTTTCACAGGGGTGGGAGAGACCCAGTACTTC | CASSFTGVGETQYF
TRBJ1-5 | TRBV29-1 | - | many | TGCAGCGTTAGCCCCGCCGGAGGGCCCCAGCATTTT | CSVSPAGGPQHF
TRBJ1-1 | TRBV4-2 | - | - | TGTGCCAGCAGCCAAGATCCCTTCCCTACAAACACTGAAGCTTTCTTT | CASSQDPFPTNTEAFF
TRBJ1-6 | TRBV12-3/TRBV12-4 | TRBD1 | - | TGTGCCAGCAGCCTAGGTCCGACAGGGAATTCACCCCTCCACTTT | CASSLGPTGNSPLHF
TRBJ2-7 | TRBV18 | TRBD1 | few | TGTGCCAGCTCACCACCTGTGACAGGGACCTACGAGCAGTACTTC | CASSPPVTGTYEQYF
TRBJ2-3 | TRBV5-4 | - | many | TGTGCCAGCAGCCCCCGCATGGATACGCAGTATTTT | CASSPRMDTQYF